The 13 T cell receptor beta chains listed next were all sequenced from one sample in a study of blood T cell repertoires in COVID-19. Only in-frame clones appear in the TCRdb table, and some are missing; sequencing was by immunoSEQ multiplex PCR. The sample comprises about 200,000 clones, around 84% of which are singletons, and around 13% rests with the top ten. The specimen sequenced was peripheral blood. The receptors derive from a human donor in a cohort sampled during active COVID-19.

This chain uses TRBV6-5 with TRBJ2-7; weak D call: TRBD1 (5 bases). This CDR3 is built from 14 residues. Germline values: CDR1 MNHEY, CDR2 SVGAGI. V was shortened by 10 bases and J by 2 bases, with 18 bases between the two germline ends. Here the CDR3 reads CATSTSAGTYEQYF. The CDR3 DNA sequence: TGTGCCACCAGCACTTCGGCAGGGACCTACGAGCAGTACTTC.

The J gene is TRBJ1-3, the V gene TRBV4-1; tentative D call: TRBD1 (5 bases). This CDR3 has 17 amino acids. Per germline, CDR1 MGHRA and CDR2 YSYEKL. V lost 0 bases and J lost 1, with 13 bases in between. CDR3 residues: CASSQDPRRGSGNTIYF. In nucleotides, the CDR3 is TGCGCCAGCAGCCAAGATCCGAGAAGGGGATCTGGAAACACCATATATTTT.

This clone was detected only once. The gene calls are TRBV7-6 and TRBJ1-1; perhaps TRBD1 as D (6 bases). The CDR3 extends over 14 amino acids. The germline V gene encodes CDR1 SGHVS and CDR2 FNYEAQ. Trimming stripped 1 base from V and 1 base from J, with 7 bases between. Written as DNA, the CDR3 is TGTGCCAGCAGCTTAGTGACAGGGAACACTGAAGCTTTCTTT. Its translation is CASSLVTGNTEAFF.

The chain uses TRBV30 and TRBJ1-3; D unclear. The ends were cut back, 4 bases at V and 4 bases at J, with 8 bases in the middle. The V gene's germline CDR1 is GTSNPN and CDR2 SVGIG (reference sequence). The CDR3 sequence is 12 residues long. The CDR3 loop is CAWTPSGNTIYF. The CDR3, as DNA: TGTGCCTGGACCCCGAGCGGAAACACCATATATTTT. Full variable domain (missing parts from reference TRBV30 and TRBJ1-3): SQTIHQWPATLVQPVGSPLSLECTVEGTSNPNLYWYRQAAGRGLQLLFYSVGIGQISSEVPQNLSASRPQDRQFILSSKKLLLSDSGFYLCAWTPSGNTIYFGEGSWLTVV.

The chain is built from TRBV4-2 and TRBJ2-1, with 11 bases that match TRBD2. This CDR3 has 15 amino acids. Trimming cost V 0 bases and J 12 bases; bases outside gene matches: 7. Germline V gene lookup returns CDR1 LGHNA and CDR2 YNFKEQ. The CDR3 DNA reads TGTGCCAGCAGCCAAGATGGCACTAGCGGGGGAAGGCAGTTCTTC. This gives the protein CASSQDGTSGGRQFF.

This chain joins TRBV7-2 and TRBJ2-3; D is ambiguous. CDR3 length: 16 residues. V was pared by 2 bases and J by 0 bases, with 12 bases between. From germline, CDR1 is SGHTA and CDR2 FQGNSA. CDR3: CASSLQGDTSTDTQYF. Written as DNA, the CDR3 is TGTGCCAGCAGCTTACAAGGTGACACCAGCACAGATACGCAGTATTTT.

The count of this clone is one. The chain has TRBV28 and TRBJ2-2; D gene unclear. The CDR3 covers 15 residues. Trimming removed 6 bases from V and 4 bases from J, with 15 bases in between. Germline CDR1 MDHEN, CDR2 SYDVKM. The CDR3 nucleotides read TGTGCCAGCAGATTACCCGTAGCTAGCACCGGGGAGCTGTTTTTT. Its translation is CASRLPVASTGELFF.

This CDR3 reads CASSYRESLREQYF. The CDR3 DNA reads as TGTGCCAGCAGTTACCGGGAGTCTCTACGCGAGCAGTACTTC. The V gene is TRBV6-5, the J gene TRBJ2-7, with D perhaps TRBD2 (6 bases). CDR1 is MNHEY, CDR2 SVGAGI, per germline. The CDR3 loop spans 14 amino acids. The ends were cut back, 2 bases at V and 6 bases at J, with 14 bases in the middle.

The chain has TRBV7-2 and TRBJ2-1, with 12 bases aligning to TRBD2. The CDR3 runs 18 residues. After removal of 1 base from V and 9 bases from J, the junction contained 13 bases not matched to a gene. Germline V gives CDR1 SGHTA, CDR2 FQGNSA. Here the CDR3 reads CASSLVLAGGPFDAEQFF. For the CDR3, the DNA is TGTGCCAGCAGCTTAGTCCTAGCGGGAGGGCCATTTGATGCTGAGCAGTTCTTC.

This sequence joins TRBV20-1 and TRBJ2-3; 8 nucleotides match TRBD2. Losses at the gene ends were 8 bases for V and 5 bases for J; bases not matched to a gene: 3. The CDR3 loop spans 11 amino acids. Looked up from germline, CDR1 is DFQATT and CDR2 is SNEGSKA (reference sequence). The DNA of the CDR3 is TGCAGTTGGCGGGGGGTAGATACGCAGTATTTT. Amino acids: CSWRGVDTQYF.

The chain joins TRBV4-2 to TRBJ2-7, with TRBD2 matching 9 bases. The CDR3 contains 17 residues. Germline CDR1 reads LGHNA; CDR2 reads YNFKEQ. J lost 6 bases, V lost 0 bases, and 12 bases had no gene match. The CDR3 loop reads CASSQEVGGTSMAEQYF. CDR3 coding DNA: TGTGCCAGCAGCCAAGAAGTTGGAGGGACTAGCATGGCCGAGCAGTACTTC.

The V gene is TRBV5-6, the J gene TRBJ2-3, with D unclear. Trimming removed 4 bases from V and 8 bases from J, with 11 bases in between. Germline CDR1 SGHDT, CDR2 YYEEEE. The CDR3 spans 12 residues. In nucleotides, the CDR3 is TGTGCCAGCAGCCCTCTCGCCGGTACGCAGTATTTT. Its translation is CASSPLAGTQYF.

There are many counts of this clone. The V gene is TRBV10-3, the J gene TRBJ1-1; 7 bases align to TRBD1. From germline, CDR1 is ENHRY and CDR2 SYGVKD. V was pared by 8 bases and J by 5 bases, with 8 bases of the junction left unmatched. This CDR3 is 13 amino acids long. The CDR3 DNA reads TGTGCCATCTCAGGGACACAGGGGACTGAAGCTTTCTTT. This codes for CAISGTQGTEAFF.